In its sample, the clone carrying this T cell receptor beta chain was seen a few times. The antigen is not known. CDR3 length: 14 amino acids. The V gene lost 3 bases and the J gene lost 3 bases, with 14 bases spanning the gap. The germline gives CDR1 GTSNPN, CDR2 SVGIG (reference sequence). Sequenced material consisted of expressed TCRB transcripts (all of the isolated RNA was reverse transcribed). Data came from immunoSEQ multiplex PCR; TCRdb stores just in-frame clones and leaves some out. The table shows 200,000 to 250,000 clones, with 9.6% occurring only once. This specimen belongs to a study of beta chain features in type 1 diabetes. Study information: Summed over all samples, the examined sorted cells came to about 110 million.

Study-wide points: Patients with type 1 diabetes showed fewer VDJ junction insertions and more deletions.

What was sequenced was naive CD4+ T cells from blood. This receptor was obtained from a woman aged 18-29 years in good health. The chain joins TRBV30 to TRBJ1-2; tentatively, D is TRBD1 (6 bases). The CDR3, as DNA: TGTGCCTGGAGCACACAGGGTGGCTACTATGGCTACACCTTC. Translation: CAWSTQGGYYGYTF.